This passage covers 3 T cell receptor beta chains from one sample sequenced in a study of OX40 agonist ivuxolimab in advanced cancers. Profiling relied on immunoSEQ multiplex PCR, and the TCRdb table lists in-frame clones only, not all of them. In the table there are tens of thousands of clones, about 93% of which are singletons. This material consisted of CD4+ or CD8+ T cells sorted from blood, taken in a trial of the OX40 agonist ivuxolimab. These receptors all stem from an adult with an advanced solid tumor such as melanoma, head and neck, liver or kidney cancer.

The chain uses TRBV6-1 and TRBJ1-1; D call uncertain. The V end lost 6 bases, the J end lost 0 bases, and 14 bases lay between the germline ends. Germline V gene sequence: CDR1 MNHNS, CDR2 SASEGT. There are 15 residues in the CDR3. The DNA of the CDR3 is TGTGCCAGCAGGCCTAGAGAGGGAATGAACACTGAAGCTTTCTTT. This codes for CASRPREGMNTEAFF.

This chain joins TRBV7-2 and TRBJ2-7; perhaps TRBD1 as D (8 bases). The germline V gene has CDR1 SGHTA and CDR2 FQGNSA. This CDR3 has 14 residues. The V end was cut by 1 base, the J end by 4 bases, with 11 bases between. The CDR3 spells CASSLEQGGYEQYF. The CDR3 DNA is TGTGCCAGCAGCTTAGAACAGGGGGGGTACGAGCAGTACTTC.

This chain connects TRBV7-2 to TRBJ2-7; TRBD2 matches 10 bases. The J segment lost 3 bases and the V segment lost 5 bases, leaving 10 bases of the junction unmatched. Germline assignment: CDR1 SGHTA and CDR2 FQGNSA. CDR3 size: 16 residues. CDR3 DNA sequence: TGTGCCAGCAGCCACCTTGGCTCTAGCGGGAGCTACGAGCAGTACTTC. Translation: CASSHLGSSGSYEQYF.